This TCR beta chain was recovered during a study of glioma-infiltrating T cells. Note on this clonotype: Its antigen is as yet unknown.

The V and J ends lost 6 bases and 2 bases, in that order; junction bases with no gene match: 14. In germline, CDR1 is MNHEY, CDR2 SVGAGI. The CDR3 is 17 residues long. TCR alpha and beta CDR3 regions were amplified from RNA using iRepertoire nested multiplex PCR. One-step reverse transcription and amplification started from approximately 100-400 ng of tissue mRNA or PBMC total RNA. TCRdb passed the multiplex PCR reads through MiXCR, listing each CDR3 protein once. Seen here are about 380,000 distinct CDR3 sequences, roughly two fifths observed once, and the top ten hold more than 10%. Study-wide findings and caveats: Shared blood CDR3 signature motifs marked patients with low tissue-blood divergence.

Sequencing was done on a sample of glioma tissue, nonneoplastic brain tissue, or PBMCs (not recorded which). V gene TRBV6-5 combines with J gene TRBJ2-3; 7 bases fit TRBD2. This TCR was sampled from a human donor with low-grade glioma or glioblastoma, undergoing nonglioma brain surgery, or in good health (not recorded which). The CDR3 DNA sequence: TGTGCCAGCAGGGCGCCGCTAACGGGAGGTTCCACAGATACGCAGTATTTT. Amino acid sequence: CASRAPLTGGSTDTQYF.